This TCR beta chain was profiled in a study of shared clonotypes between healthy human individuals. Study overall: A couple of female and a few male donors aged 18 to 49 were enrolled.

About this clone itself: No antigen is known for it.

Donors included only healthy HIV-negative adults lacking recent acute infections or vaccinations. Study findings and constraints: Researchers found naive subsets generally carried larger estimated richness than memory subsets. It was only blood that was sampled, and tissue repertoires likely differ.

Profiling relied on immunoSEQ multiplex PCR, and the TCRdb table lists in-frame clones only, not all of them. The sample carries roughly 2,500,000 clones, 93% recorded once. Trimming stripped 4 bases from V and 2 bases from J, with 8 bases between. The CDR3 is 14 residues long. Germline V CDR1 and CDR2: SGHDN, FVKESK. The source of this sequence is a man between 18 and 29 years old in good health. Some clones in this sample may be carry-over from other donors' samples. The sample was naive CD4+ T cells from PBMCs. Subset meaning: CD45RA+ positively selected. This chain uses TRBV14 with TRBJ2-2; D is uncertain. CDR3 nucleotides: TGTGCCAGCAGCCCCTCCTTCAACACCGGGGAGCTGTTTTTT. It is translated as CASSPSFNTGELFF.